The T cell receptor (beta chain) under discussion was sequenced for a study of cytomegalovirus exposure and HLA in healthy donors. Study-wide background: Ancestry clustering placed around 80% of approximately 420 genotyped donors in the Caucasian-associated cluster.

Notes on the study in general: TCR beta chains numbering 164 were designated cytomegalovirus-associated. Earlier analysis looked at TCR beta V segments, and most were productive about 87% or about 30% of the time.

A remark on this clone: The antigen remains unidentified.

V lost 4 bases and J lost 4; bases outside the gene matches: 2. Germline CDR1 LNHDA, CDR2 SQIVND (reference sequence). The CDR3 has 15 amino acids. The primer mix had 60 Vbeta and 13 Jbeta primers. Clones were sequenced by immunoSEQ multiplex PCR, and TCRdb holds only the in-frame ones, with some missing. Of about 90,000 clones in the sample, about 73% are singletons; the top ten hold 3.5% to 5.5%. The specimen sequenced was PBMCs. This chain connects TRBV19 to TRBJ2-5; TRBD2 agrees at 14 bases. The clonotype originates from a woman between 40 and 50 years old in good health and CMV-seropositive. The chain's CDR3 is CASSTGLAGVETQYF. CDR3 nucleotides: TGTGCCAGTAGTACGGGACTAGCGGGAGTAGAGACCCAGTACTTC.